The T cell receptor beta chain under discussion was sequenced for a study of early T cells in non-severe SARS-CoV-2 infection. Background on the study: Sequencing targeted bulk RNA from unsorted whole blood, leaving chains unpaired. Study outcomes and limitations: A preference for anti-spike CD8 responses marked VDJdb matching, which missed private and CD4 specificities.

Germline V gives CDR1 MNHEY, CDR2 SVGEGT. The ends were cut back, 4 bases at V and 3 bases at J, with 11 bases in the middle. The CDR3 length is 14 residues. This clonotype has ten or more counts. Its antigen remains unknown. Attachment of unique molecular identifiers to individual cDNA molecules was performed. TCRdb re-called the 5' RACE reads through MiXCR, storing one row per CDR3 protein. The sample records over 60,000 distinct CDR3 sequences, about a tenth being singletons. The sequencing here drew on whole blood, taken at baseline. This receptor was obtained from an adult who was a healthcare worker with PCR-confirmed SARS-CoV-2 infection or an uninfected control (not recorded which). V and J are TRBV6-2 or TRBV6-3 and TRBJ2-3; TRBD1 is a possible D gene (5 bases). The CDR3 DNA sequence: TGTGCCAGCAGTTTTTCTTCAGGGACAGATACGCAGTATTTT. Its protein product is CASSFSSGTDTQYF.